The clone carrying this T cell receptor beta chain was seen ten or more times. The antigen remains undetermined. Profiled with immunoSEQ multiplex PCR; TCRdb holds only in-frame clones, not every one. The sample has 5,700 or so clones, none seen only once. The data are from a study of T cells after posttransplantation cyclophosphamide. General study findings and limits: Recipient CMV seropositivity and CMV reactivation strongly tracked TRB clonality. Tissue-infiltrating T cells from skin or gut overlapped little with blood T cells. Later blood repertoires were often dominated by clones from the donor CD8+ memory compartment.

Cyclophosphamide on days +3 and +4 followed busulfan-fludarabine conditioning and a marrow graft. Trimming removed 2 bases from V and 3 bases from J; junction bases left unmatched: 6. Looked up from germline, CDR1 is ENHRY and CDR2 is SYGVKD. This CDR3 region has 17 residues. The source material was PBMCs, sampled after allogeneic stem cell transplant with posttransplant cyclophosphamide. The receptor's source is a male patient between 55 and 70 years old who received an allogeneic stem cell transplant from a related donor, was CMV-positive, and had no GVHD. A share of the T cells may be of graft donor origin. The chain links TRBV10-3 to TRBJ2-7; 14 bases align to TRBD2. For the CDR3, the DNA is TGTGCCATCAGTGAGAAGGGACTAGCGGGGGCAATCTACGAGCAGTACTTC. Translation gives CAISEKGLAGAIYEQYF.